These 23 T cell receptor beta chains came from one sample sequenced in a study of blood T cells in healthy people across ages. Next came a second PCR, run for about 6 to 12 cycles, which used a sample-barcoded 5' primer along with a J-beta primer mix. TCRdb re-called the 5' RACE reads through MiXCR, storing one row per CDR3 protein. The sample lists about 590,000 distinct CDR3 sequences, about 30% occurring once. Sequencing input: blood. Source of these receptors: an elderly woman in good health.

This clonotype was detected many times. The chain has TRBV29-1 and TRBJ2-7, with D hard to call. Between the trimmed V and J ends, which lost 2 bases and 2 bases, there was a span of 7 bases. The CDR3 is made up of 12 amino acids. From germline, CDR1 is SQVTM and CDR2 ANQGSEA. The CDR3: CSVEKGTYEQYF. The CDR3 nucleotides read TGCAGCGTTGAAAAGGGTACCTACGAGCAGTACTTC.

This clonotype came up many times. This chain joins TRBV20-1 and TRBJ2-5, with TRBD1 matching 10 bases. The CDR3 covers 11 residues. Germline V gene sequence: CDR1 DFQATT, CDR2 SNEGSKA (reference sequence). The CDR3 bases are TGCAGCGCGGACAGGGGGGAGACCCAGTACTTC. Translation gives CSADRGETQYF.

The table lists this clonotype with a few counts. The J gene is TRBJ1-2, the V gene TRBV30; a weak D match, TRBD1 (6 bases). The CDR3 covers 13 residues. CDR1 and CDR2 (germline): GTSNPN, SVGIG (reference sequence). Trimming shortened V by 0 bases and J by 7 bases, and 12 bases separated the two germline ends. CDR3 loop: CAWSVGRGGGYTF. For the CDR3, the DNA is TGTGCCTGGAGTGTAGGTAGAGGGGGTGGCTACACCTTC.

Only a few counts were recorded for this clonotype. This chain joins TRBV27 and TRBJ1-1, with TRBD1 matching over 7 bases. The CDR3 loop spans 16 amino acids. The V and J ends lost 0 bases and 0 bases, in that order; junction bases with no gene match: 4. CDR1 MNHEY and CDR2 SMNVEV come from the germline V gene (reference sequence). The CDR3 region is CASSLSGTVMNTEAFF. CDR3 coding DNA: TGTGCCAGCAGTTTATCAGGGACAGTCATGAACACTGAAGCTTTCTTT.

This sequence joins TRBV6-2 or TRBV6-3 and TRBJ2-1, with 7 bases identical to TRBD1. The CDR3 consists of 15 residues. The germline V gene encodes CDR1 MNHEY and CDR2 SVGEGT. V gave up 6 bases and J gave up 0 bases; unmatched junction bases: 5. In DNA form, the CDR3 reads TGTGCCAGCAGGTACAGGGGCCGCTCCTACAATGAGCAGTTCTTC. Protein product: CASRYRGRSYNEQFF.

This clonotype turned up a few times. This chain joins TRBV19 and TRBJ1-1; 11 bases line up with TRBD1. Germline loops: CDR1 LNHDA, CDR2 SQIVND (reference sequence). This CDR3 is 13 amino acids long. Trimming removed 10 bases from V and 3 bases from J; junction bases left unmatched: 4. CDR3 in DNA: TGTGCCACGAGGGACAGGGGGTACACTGAAGCTTTCTTT. Protein: CATRDRGYTEAFF.

The chain recombines TRBV29-1 with TRBJ1-5; 7 bases are shared with TRBD1. Germline CDR1 is SQVTM and CDR2 is ANQGSEA. The CDR3 extends over 14 amino acids. V lost 7 bases and J lost 4; bases outside the gene matches: 10. The CDR3 nucleotides are TGCAGCGCCAATACCGCAGGGGGGAATCAGCCCCAGCATTTT. It codes for CSANTAGGNQPQHF.

This clonotype was picked up many times. V usage is TRBV10-3 and J usage is TRBJ2-7; D is perhaps TRBD2 (5 bases). The germline CDR1 and CDR2 sequences are ENHRY and SYGVKD. The CDR3 is 14 amino acids. V lost 1 base, J lost 3 bases, and 10 bases lay in between. CDR3 DNA: TGTGCCATCAGTGAGTTGGGAGCCTACTACGAGCAGTACTTC. This gives the protein CAISELGAYYEQYF.

In its sample, this clonotype was seen many times. The chain joins TRBV7-3 to TRBJ2-1; 8 nucleotides agree with TRBD1. The CDR3 runs 13 residues. Germline-derived CDR1 and CDR2 are SGHTA and FQGTGA. J was trimmed by 7 bases and V by 5 bases; bases with no gene match: 4. The CDR3 loop reads CASSLDRANEQFF. The CDR3 DNA reads as TGTGCCAGCAGCCTGGACAGGGCAAATGAGCAGTTCTTC.

The J gene is TRBJ1-1, the V gene TRBV30, with TRBD1 matching over 7 bases. The length of the CDR3 is 14 residues. J gave up 3 bases and V 2 bases, and 6 bases lay outside the gene matches. Germline lookup yields CDR1 GTSNPN and CDR2 SVGIG (reference sequence). Here the CDR3 reads CAWSREGAYTEAFF. Written as DNA, the CDR3 is TGTGCCTGGAGTCGAGAGGGGGCTTACACTGAAGCTTTCTTT.

This clonotype was seen only a few times. A much more abundant neighbour one base away suggests this may be a read error. The genes are TRBV10-3 and TRBJ1-2; 9 bases agree with TRBD1. The length of the CDR3 is 16 residues. Germline CDR1 reads ENHRY; CDR2 reads SYGVKD. The CDR3 sequence is CTISEEGQGYRRGYTF. CDR3 nucleotide sequence: TGTACCATCAGTGAGGAAGGACAGGGGTATCGTAGGGGCTACACCTTC.

The count of this clonotype is one. The CDR3 carries no conserved terminal phenylalanine or tryptophan, so it likely arises from a read error. The DNA is omitted, as the CDR3 cannot be located on it reliably, and the CDR3 follows TCRdb's listing. V usage is TRBV3-1 and J usage is TRBJ1-5; the D segment call TRBD1 is taken from the table without a DNA check. CDR1 LGHDT and CDR2 YNNKEL come from the germline V gene (reference sequence). The CDR3 spans 12 amino acids, including both terminal residues. CDR3 loop: CASSGRDRRKHL.

As regards this clonotype: A single base separates this from a much larger clone, so it may be a read error. This chain links TRBV7-9 with TRBJ2-1; 10 bases line up with TRBD2. Per germline, CDR1 SEHNR and CDR2 FQNEAQ (reference sequence). The CDR3 spans 15 residues. The CDR3 loop reads CTSLIGTSDRNEQFF. The CDR3 nucleotides are TGTACCAGCTTAATCGGGACTAGCGACCGCAATGAGCAGTTCTTC.

This clonotype was seen a handful of times. The rearrangement uses TRBV6-5 and TRBJ1-2; D unresolved. This CDR3 region has 13 residues. Trimming cost V 11 bases and J 2 bases, with 15 bases left between them. The germline gives CDR1 MNHEY, CDR2 SVGAGI. CDR3 amino acids: CAASLGVNYGYTF. CDR3 DNA sequence: TGTGCCGCCAGTTTAGGAGTAAACTATGGCTACACCTTC.

V usage is TRBV18 and J usage is TRBJ1-4; tentative D call: TRBD1 (5 bases). The CDR3 runs to 15 residues. Germline CDR1 is KGHSH and CDR2 is LQKENI. V was pared by 5 bases and J by 8 bases, with 18 bases between. The CDR3 loop reads CASSSSAGTGEKLFF. CDR3 nucleotide sequence: TGTGCCAGCTCATCATCCGCGGGGACGGGGGAAAAACTGTTTTTT.

This clonotype appeared many times. The chain uses TRBV7-8 and TRBJ2-1; D call uncertain. V lost 3 bases and J 6 bases, leaving 6 bases between the germline ends. The CDR3 is 12 amino acids. Looked up from germline, CDR1 is SGHVS and CDR2 is FQNEAQ. The CDR3 bases are TGTGCCAGCAGCTTTCGATCCAATGAGCAGTTCTTC. Translating it yields CASSFRSNEQFF.

The genes are TRBV24-1 and TRBJ2-2; D is possibly TRBD1 or TRBD2 (5 bases each). CDR1 is KGHDR, CDR2 SFDVKD, per germline. V dropped 1 base and J dropped 1 base, with 9 bases sitting between them. The CDR3 runs to 16 residues. The CDR3 here is CATSDFGGVNTGELFF. The CDR3 DNA reads TGTGCCACCAGTGATTTTGGGGGAGTGAACACCGGGGAGCTGTTTTTT.

This clonotype was observed a handful of times. The gene calls are TRBV28 and TRBJ1-6; the D gene is possibly TRBD1 (6 bases). The germline CDR1 and CDR2 sequences are MDHEN and SYDVKM. This CDR3 region has 15 residues. Trimming removed 6 bases from V and 4 bases from J, with 13 bases in between. This CDR3 is CASSSRTEYNSPLHF. Written as DNA, the CDR3 is TGTGCCAGCAGCTCTCGGACAGAATATAATTCACCCCTCCACTTT. The full variable domain, rest sourced from reference TRBV28 and TRBJ1-6, is DVKVTQSSRYLVKRTGEKVFLECVQDMDHENMFWYRQDPGLGLRLIYFSYDVKMKEKGDIPEGYSVSREKKERFSLILESASTNQTSMYLCASSSRTEYNSPLHFGNGTRLTVT.

The chain couples TRBV30 to TRBJ1-1; D gene unclear. Germline V gene sequence: CDR1 GTSNPN, CDR2 SVGIG (reference sequence). CDR3 size: 12 residues. V shed 1 base and J shed 7 bases, with 10 bases lying between them. CDR3 residues: CAWSDELHEAFF. The CDR3 DNA is TGTGCCTGGAGTGACGAACTCCATGAAGCTTTCTTT. The whole variable domain, remainder taken from reference TRBV30 and TRBJ1-1, is SQTIHQWPATLVQPVGSPLSLECTVEGTSNPNLYWYRQAAGRGLQLLFYSVGIGQISSEVPQNLSASRPQDRQFILSSKKLLLSDSGFYLCAWSDELHEAFFGQGTRLTVV.

This clonotype was picked up many times. The junction departs from germline at one end; a sequencing error may be responsible. This chain uses TRBV4-2 with TRBJ2-5; D not resolved. Germline V gives CDR1 LGHNA, CDR2 YNFKEQ. CDR3 length equals 15 residues. Here the CDR3 DNA reads TGTGCCAGCAGCCCCCGGGTCAGCCGCCAAGAGAGCCAGTACTTC. This codes for CASSPRVSRQESQYF.

This clonotype was detected many times. V and J are TRBV5-6 and TRBJ2-4, with TRBD1 matching over 7 bases. This CDR3 region has 13 residues. Germline CDR1 is SGHDT and CDR2 is YYEEEE. Trimming removed 0 bases from V and 12 bases from J; junction bases left unmatched: 6. This chain's CDR3 is CASSLGGGDSQYF. CDR3 coding DNA: TGTGCCAGCAGCTTGGGGGGTGGGGACAGTCAGTACTTC.

This clonotype was counted ten times or more. J is TRBJ2-1 and V is TRBV27, with a weak D call TRBD2 (7 bases). The CDR3 runs 15 residues. Trimming took off 3 bases at V and 4 bases at J, with 13 bases between the two ends. Per germline, CDR1 MNHEY and CDR2 SMNVEV (reference sequence). CDR3: CASSFLAGAYNEQFF. In nucleotides, the CDR3 is TGTGCCAGCAGTTTTCTGGCGGGGGCGTACAATGAGCAGTTCTTC.

J is TRBJ1-2 and V is TRBV29-1; weak D call: TRBD1 (5 bases). In germline, CDR1 is SQVTM, CDR2 ANQGSEA. The CDR3 runs to 13 residues. V shed 6 bases and J shed 0 bases, with 11 bases lying between them. The CDR3 reads CSVGGVANYGYTF. The CDR3 coding sequence is TGCAGCGTGGGGGGGGTCGCTAACTATGGCTACACCTTC.